Detailed here is one TCR beta chain. This clonotype has at least ten counts. What antigen it recognizes has not been identified. Qualities for individual bases were not recorded, and no much larger clone is one base off. Set within a cohort of healthcare workers in London, UK, this nested case-control study involved weekly PCR testing of nasopharyngeal swabs along with blood sampling. Between 23 and 31 March 2020, the week of the UK lockdown, healthcare workers were enrolled and then followed up weekly for as long as 16 weeks. This entry comes from a study of early T cells in non-severe SARS-CoV-2 infection (dated by TCRdb to the early 2020s). At the level of the whole study: Because TCR sequencing was done on bulk RNA from unsorted whole blood, the alpha and beta chains could not be paired.

General conclusions and limits of the study: VDJdb matching was skewed toward anti-spike CD8 responses and likely underestimated virus-specific expansions by missing private and CD4 specificities.

The library was built by means of 5' RACE. Sequencing relied on a NextSeq 500. Unique molecular identifiers were attached to individual cDNA molecules in the TCR library protocol so that sequencing error and PCR bias could be corrected. Both TCR alpha and beta chains were sequenced, and tight co-correlation was observed between alpha and beta sequence abundances in each sample. Concerning the study's data processing: V gene, J gene and CDR3 annotation of TCR sequences was performed with Decombinator V4. TCRs were defined as expanded if a significant change between any two time points was detected under a Poisson model with p below 0.0001. TCR abundances were normalised to the total number of TCRs sequenced in each sample and reported as counts per million. VDJdb, accessed 1 November 2021, was searched for CMV, EBV and SARS-CoV-2 annotated TCRs, excluding TCRs annotated for multiple antigens. The public reads were quality trimmed at Q25 with fastp and then assembled into clones with MiXCR by TCRdb, keeping productive beta chains. Identical CDR3 protein sequences are pooled into one entry, listed with their most common genes and DNA. The V and J calls shown here were made by TCRdb, not taken from the authors' results. For this sample there are roughly 110,000 distinct CDR3 sequences; around 10% appear just once. The leading ten clones occupy approximately 7.3% of the sample.

The source of this sequence is an adult who was a healthcare worker with PCR-confirmed SARS-CoV-2 infection or an uninfected control (not recorded which). The specimen sequenced was whole blood.

The CDR3 reads CASSSRVNTYEQYF. In nucleotides, the sequence is TGTGCCAGCAGCTCCAGGGTGAACACCTACGAGCAGTACTTC. The chain joins TRBV11-2 to TRBJ2-7, with TRBD1 perhaps the D gene, on 5 matching bases. From cysteine to phenylalanine, the CDR3 is 14 amino acids long. Only CDR3 DNA is held: 42 bases, read in frame from base 1. Trimming takes 4 bases from V and 2 bases from J, and the germline ends sit 12 bases apart. The germline V gene yields SGHAT for CDR1 and FQNNGV for CDR2.